This entry concerns a single T cell receptor beta chain. The antigen remains undetermined. The CDR3 sequence is 15 residues long. Germline assignment: CDR1 MNHEY and CDR2 SMNVEV (reference sequence). V was trimmed by 3 bases and J by 2 bases, leaving 11 bases between them. These data belong to a study of OX40 agonist ivuxolimab in advanced cancers. Study summary: An agonistic human IgG2 monoclonal antibody against OX40 (CD134) was given. It was permissible to have had prior anti-PD-1, anti-PD-L1 or anti-CTLA-4 therapy, and around 40% had some.

Produced via immunoSEQ multiplex PCR; TCRdb's table is partial and in-frame only. The sample records over 40,000 clones, 80% to 90% being singletons. General observations from the study: CD8+ T cells averaged more expanded clones than CD4+.

The material was CD4+ or CD8+ T cells sorted from blood, obtained in a trial of the OX40 agonist ivuxolimab. V gene TRBV27 combines with J gene TRBJ1-5, with D unclear. The sequence was collected from an adult with an advanced solid tumor such as melanoma, head and neck, liver or kidney cancer. The CDR3 nucleotides read TGTGCCAGCAGTTTCGGGATAGGGCGCAATCAGCCCCAGCATTTT. Protein sequence: CASSFGIGRNQPQHF.